This paragraph reports one T cell receptor beta chain. CDR1 is MRHNA, CDR2 SNTAGT, per germline. The CDR3 totals 16 residues. Each TRB cDNA library was prepared by 5' RACE (with UMI labels). TCRdb reanalyzed the 5' RACE reads and collapses them to one entry per CDR3 protein, without DNA. The sample's table shows over 35,000 distinct CDR3 sequences. This sample is part of a study of CXCR3-negative and CXCR3-positive naive CD8 T cells. Material for sequencing was naive CXCR3- CD8+ T cells from blood. The subset was: CD45RO-CCR7+CD27+CD95- naive CD8+ T cells lacking CXCR3 (TNR3-). The receptor comes from a human donor in good health. Some clones in this sample may be carry-over from other donors' samples. The chain joins TRBV6-4 to TRBJ2-6; TCRdb returns TRBD1, unconfirmable since there is no DNA. The chain's CDR3 is CASSEDTSSGANVLTF.